Included here is one TCR beta chain sequence, with context. The data were obtained in a study of technical replicates of blood from a handful of donors. Only in-frame clones appear in the TCRdb table, and some are missing; sequencing was by immunoSEQ multiplex PCR. Among about 89,000 clones listed, approximately 94% were seen once. The germline V and J ends were trimmed by 3 bases and 1 base, with 10 bases remaining between them. CDR3 size: 13 residues. CDR1 is SQVTM and CDR2 is ANQGSEA in the germline V gene. This sequence originates from a human donor in good health. Sequenced input: T cells isolated from PBMCs. The V and J genes are TRBV29-1 and TRBJ2-7; D might be TRBD1 (6 bases). Here the CDR3 reads CSVEGARSYEQYF. The CDR3 coding sequence is TGCAGCGTTGAGGGGGCCCGATCCTACGAGCAGTACTTC.